These 27 T cell receptor beta chains came from one sample sequenced in a study of Ad26.COV2.S vaccination and SARS-CoV-2 variants. Noted treatment: 15 to 20 received Ad26.COV2.S at low or high dose, single or two shots; about 5 received placebo; per-sample allocation not given. Collection of the samples took place on day 63 after the first injection of vaccine or placebo. TCRdb keeps only in-frame clones here, not all; method: immunoSEQ multiplex PCR. Counted here are 300,000 to 500,000 clones, about 88% occurring once; the ten biggest clones make up roughly 3%. Material: peripheral blood, obtained in a trial of Ad26.COV2.S vaccine versus placebo. The receptors stem from a person between 18 and 65 years old who received the Ad26.COV2.S COVID-19 vaccine or a placebo.

This clone was seen a few times. The V call is TRBV6-5, the J call TRBJ2-5; D possibly matches TRBD1 or TRBD2 (5 bases each). Between the trimmed V and J ends, which lost 5 bases and 1 base, there was a span of 14 bases. The CDR3 length is 15 residues. Germline-derived CDR1 and CDR2 are MNHEY and SVGAGI. The CDR3 DNA reads TGTGCCAGCAGTCCCAGTGTTGGGGGCCAAGAGACCCAGTACTTC. Amino acid sequence: CASSPSVGGQETQYF.

This clone was detected only once. The chain has TRBV1 and TRBJ2-3; TRBD2 is taken as the D call from the table, unchecked against the DNA. TRBV1 is a pseudogene locus. The CDR3 covers 16 residues. As DNA, the CDR3 is TGCACCAGCAGCCAAGCAGAGCGGGGGGGCCTGGATACGCAGTATTTT. As protein: CTSSQAERGGLDTQYF.

The chain carries TRBV19 and TRBJ1-3; maybe TRBD1 (5 bases). Germline CDR1 and CDR2: LNHDA and SQIVND (reference sequence). Trimming removed 7 bases from V and 1 base from J, with 11 bases in between. The CDR3 covers 14 residues. The CDR3 is CASNTGESGNTIYF. The CDR3 DNA is TGTGCCAGTAACACGGGGGAGTCTGGAAACACCATATATTTT.

J is TRBJ1-2 and V is TRBV2; no reliable D call. This CDR3 is 13 amino acids long. V lost 10 bases to trimming and J lost 10 bases, with 22 bases between them. Per the germline V gene, CDR1 is SNHLY and CDR2 is FYNNEI. The CDR3, as DNA: TGTGCCACCTTTCGGGAAAGGGTTATGGACTACACCTTC. It specifies CATFRERVMDYTF. Variable domain in full (rest from reference TRBV2 and TRBJ1-2): EPEVTQTPSHQVTQMGQEVILRCVPISNHLYFYWYRQILGQKVEFLVSFYNNEISEKSEIFDDQFSVERPDGSNFTLKIRSTKLEDSAMYFCATFRERVMDYTFGSGTRLTVV.

J is TRBJ1-6 and V is TRBV7-2; D remains unclear. The CDR3 loop spans 14 amino acids. Deletions cut 7 bases from V and 9 bases from J, with 16 bases between. Per the germline V gene, CDR1 is SGHTA and CDR2 is FQGNSA. The CDR3 loop reads CASKNPRVSSPLHF. Here the CDR3 DNA reads TGTGCCAGCAAAAATCCGAGAGTGAGTTCACCCCTCCACTTT.

The CDR3 loop is CASSLGGPGAYEQYF. For the CDR3, the DNA is TGTGCCAGCAGCTTAGGGGGCCCGGGGGCCTACGAGCAGTACTTC. This chain uses TRBV7-9 with TRBJ2-7; D perhaps matches TRBD2 (6 bases). Germline lookup yields CDR1 SEHNR and CDR2 FQNEAQ (reference sequence). V lost 1 base to trimming and J lost 2 bases, with 12 bases between them. This CDR3 region has 15 residues.

The chain couples TRBV6-1 to TRBJ2-1; D gene uncertain. The CDR3 consists of 12 residues. The V gene's germline CDR1 is MNHNS and CDR2 SASEGT. The V end lost 3 bases, the J end lost 7 bases, and 7 bases lay between the germline ends. CDR3 sequence (DNA): TGTGCCAGCAGTGATCAGGTGAATGAGCAGTTCTTC. Translation: CASSDQVNEQFF.

Written as DNA, the CDR3 is TGCGCCAGCAGACGGGACCCGAACTACGAGCAGTACTTC. It yields the protein CASRRDPNYEQYF. The chain has TRBV5-1 and TRBJ2-7; D might be TRBD1 or TRBD2, each matching 5 bases. CDR3 length: 13 amino acids. V lost 5 bases and J lost 3, with 12 bases in between. Looked up from germline, CDR1 is SGHRS and CDR2 is YFSETQ.

The chain uses TRBV19 and TRBJ1-1; a possible D gene is TRBD1 (5 bases). Germline V gives CDR1 LNHDA, CDR2 SQIVND (reference sequence). CDR3 length: 14 amino acids. The germline V and J ends were trimmed by 3 bases and 4 bases, with 12 bases remaining between them. The CDR3 here is CASSIGEGITEAFF. The CDR3 DNA reads as TGTGCCAGTAGTATCGGCGAGGGGATCACTGAAGCTTTCTTT.

V usage is TRBV10-3 and J usage is TRBJ1-2; D is uncertain. The length of the CDR3 is 13 residues. The V end was cut by 6 bases, the J end by 5 bases, with 13 bases between. Germline lookup yields CDR1 ENHRY and CDR2 SYGVKD. In DNA form, the CDR3 reads TGTGCCATCAGCCGACTTACCTCTTATGGCTACACCTTC. Translated, it gives CAISRLTSYGYTF.

The chain joins TRBV6-2 or TRBV6-3 to TRBJ2-5, with D unresolved. V was clipped by 4 bases and J by 6 bases, with 12 bases between them. The length of the CDR3 is 13 residues. CDR1 is MNHEY, CDR2 SVGEGT, per germline. The CDR3 sequence: CASSSIQPQTQYF. The CDR3 nucleotides are TGTGCCAGCAGTTCGATCCAGCCACAGACCCAGTACTTC.

The chain joins TRBV7-2 to TRBJ2-2, with D possibly TRBD1 on 6 matching bases. V was trimmed by 6 bases and J by 7 bases, leaving 9 bases between them. CDR3 length: 12 residues. Germline values: CDR1 SGHTA, CDR2 FQGNSA. For the CDR3, the DNA is TGTGCCAGCAGGCCGACAGGCGGGGAGCTGTTTTTT. As protein: CASRPTGGELFF.

The chain combines TRBV3-1 (or the pseudogene TRBV3-2) with TRBJ1-2; possibly TRBD1 for D (5 bases). CDR1 and CDR2 (germline): LGHDT, YNNKEL (reference sequence). The CDR3 spans 13 residues. Trimming shortened V by 1 base and J by 13 bases, and 16 bases separated the two germline ends. The CDR3 DNA reads TGTGCCAGCAGCCAAGGAGGGATCAGGGCAAGCACCTTC. Protein product: CASSQGGIRASTF.

This rearrangement joins TRBV11-2 to TRBJ2-2, with D possibly TRBD2 on 5 matching bases. The CDR3 is 15 residues long. Germline V gene sequence: CDR1 SGHAT, CDR2 FQNNGV. V gave up 2 bases and J gave up 7 bases, with 14 bases separating them. The chain's CDR3 is CASSLPKGRSGELFF. CDR3 coding DNA: TGTGCCAGCAGCTTACCAAAAGGGAGAAGCGGGGAGCTGTTTTTT. The full variable domain, completed using reference TRBV11-2 and TRBJ2-2, is EAGVAQSPRYKIIEKRQSVAFWCNPISGHATLYWYQQILGQGPKLLIQFQNNGVVDDSQLPKDRFSAERLKGVDSTLKIQPAKLEDSAVYLCASSLPKGRSGELFFGEGSRLTVL.

The chain recombines TRBV5-4 with TRBJ2-5; 9 nucleotides align to TRBD2. CDR3 length: 15 residues. V lost 1 base and J lost 5; bases outside the gene matches: 6. From germline, CDR1 is SGHNT and CDR2 YYREEE (reference sequence). The CDR3 DNA follows: TGTGCCAGCAGCTTGTCGGCTAGCGGGGATGAGACCCAGTACTTC. It translates to CASSLSASGDETQYF.

The CDR3: CASSSKGWVEQFF. The CDR3 region has the DNA TGTGCCAGCAGTTCCAAGGGTTGGGTTGAGCAGTTCTTC. The genes are TRBV12-3 or TRBV12-4 and TRBJ2-1, with no clear D. This CDR3 contains 13 residues. Trimming removed 4 bases at V and 9 bases at J, with 13 bases between.

CDR3 nucleotide sequence: TGTGCCAGCTCCGGGGGAGGGGATACGCAGTATTTT. Translating it yields CASSGGGDTQYF. The chain uses TRBV13 and TRBJ2-3, with 7 nucleotides matching TRBD2. V lost 8 bases to trimming and J lost 6 bases; unmatched junction nucleotides: 5. This CDR3 is built from 12 residues. CDR1 is PRHDT and CDR2 is FYEKMQ in the germline V gene (reference sequence).

In its sample, this clone was seen once. J is TRBJ1-5 and V is TRBV10-2; no definite D call. This CDR3 has 15 residues. The germline V gene has CDR1 WSHSY and CDR2 SAAADI. V was pared by 3 bases and J by 0 bases, with 9 bases between. The CDR3 loop is CASSDGQLSNQPQHF. In DNA, the CDR3 is TGCGCCAGCAGTGACGGTCAGCTTAGCAATCAGCCCCAGCATTTT.

The J gene is TRBJ2-7, the V gene TRBV7-2; 8 bases are shared with TRBD1. The germline V gene has CDR1 SGHTA and CDR2 FQGNSA. V lost 5 bases and J lost 6; bases outside the gene matches: 15. The CDR3 spans 16 residues. The CDR3 spells CASSQSPGQAWREQYF. The DNA for the CDR3 is TGTGCCAGCAGCCAGAGCCCGGGACAGGCTTGGCGCGAGCAGTACTTC.

The chain has TRBV5-1 and TRBJ1-2, with D tentatively TRBD1 (6 bases). The CDR3 spans 12 residues. Trimming removed 4 bases at V and 4 bases at J, with 8 bases between. The germline CDR1 and CDR2 sequences are SGHRS and YFSETQ. CDR3 in DNA: TGCGCCAGCAGCCCGGACAGCTATGGCTACACCTTC. It translates to CASSPDSYGYTF. Full variable domain (remainder filled in from reference TRBV5-1 and TRBJ1-2): KAGVTQTPRYLIKTRGQQVTLSCSPISGHRSVSWYQQTPGQGLQFLFEYFSETQRNKGNFPGRFSGRQFSNSRSEMNVSTLELGDSALYLCASSPDSYGYTFGSGTRLTVV.

This rearrangement joins TRBV4-3 to TRBJ2-3; no firm D call. Trimming pared 1 base from V and 3 bases from J, leaving 8 bases between. The CDR3 covers 14 residues. The germline CDR1 and CDR2 sequences are LGHNA and YSLEER. The CDR3 DNA reads TGCGCCAGCAGCCAAGGGTCTTATACAGATACGCAGTATTTT. Encoded protein: CASSQGSYTDTQYF.

This chain links TRBV6-4 with TRBJ2-4; the match to TRBD2 covers 7 bases. The V and J ends lost 6 bases and 4 bases, in that order; junction bases with no gene match: 9. The CDR3 loop spans 15 amino acids. CDR1 is MRHNA, CDR2 SNTAGT, per germline. The CDR3 nucleotides read TGTGCCAGCAGCTCTCCCGGGACTATTAAAAACATTCAGTACTTC. This translates into CASSSPGTIKNIQYF.

The V gene is TRBV6-6, the J gene TRBJ2-2, with D maybe TRBD2 (5 bases). CDR3 length: 15 amino acids. The germline V and J ends were trimmed by 2 bases and 6 bases, with 13 bases remaining between them. Germline lookup yields CDR1 MNHNY and CDR2 SVGAGI (reference sequence). The CDR3 DNA reads TGTGCCAGCAGTTACGAGGGCAGTGGGGCCGGGGAGCTGTTTTTT. Its protein is CASSYEGSGAGELFF.

This clone was observed a single time. The rearrangement joins TRBV19 to TRBJ1-1, with 10 nucleotides matching TRBD1. CDR1 is LNHDA, CDR2 SQIVND, per germline (reference sequence). The trim removed 6 bases at V and 1 base at J, leaving 8 bases unmatched. This CDR3 is 16 amino acids long. The CDR3 DNA reads as TGTGCCAGTAGATTCCCGGGACAGGGGAGGAACACTGAAGCTTTCTTT. This sequence encodes CASRFPGQGRNTEAFF. The full variable domain, in which reference TRBV19 and TRBJ1-1 provide the parts outside the CDR3, is DGGITQSPKYLFRKEGQNVTLSCEQNLNHDAMYWYRQDPGQGLRLIYYSQIVNDFQKGDIAEGYSVSREKKESFPLTVTSAQKNPTAFYLCASRFPGQGRNTEAFFGQGTRLTVV.

The chain carries TRBV6-6 and TRBJ2-3; 10 nucleotides align to TRBD1. The germline V gene encodes CDR1 MNHNY and CDR2 SVGAGI (reference sequence). The CDR3 runs 15 residues. V shed 6 bases, J shed 2 bases, and the junction held 5 bases outside the gene matches. This chain's CDR3 is CASRWDRGITDTQYF. The DNA of the CDR3 is TGTGCCAGCAGATGGGACAGGGGAATCACAGATACGCAGTATTTT.

The V gene is TRBV5-4, the J gene TRBJ2-7; 9 bases fit TRBD1. V was clipped by 4 bases and J by 4 bases; unmatched bases: 9. Germline CDR1 SGHNT, CDR2 YYREEE (reference sequence). The CDR3 length is 15 residues. In nucleotides, the CDR3 is TGTGCCAGCAGCCTAACGGACAGGGGCTCTTACGAGCAGTACTTC. Its translation is CASSLTDRGSYEQYF.

The V call is TRBV7-9, the J call TRBJ1-1; a weak D match, TRBD1 (5 bases). The V gene's germline CDR1 is SEHNR and CDR2 FQNEAQ (reference sequence). The CDR3 is 13 amino acids. V dropped 7 bases and J dropped 1 base, with 10 bases sitting between them. This CDR3 is CASIIRENTEAFF. The DNA of the CDR3 is TGTGCCAGCATAATCAGGGAGAACACTGAAGCTTTCTTT.